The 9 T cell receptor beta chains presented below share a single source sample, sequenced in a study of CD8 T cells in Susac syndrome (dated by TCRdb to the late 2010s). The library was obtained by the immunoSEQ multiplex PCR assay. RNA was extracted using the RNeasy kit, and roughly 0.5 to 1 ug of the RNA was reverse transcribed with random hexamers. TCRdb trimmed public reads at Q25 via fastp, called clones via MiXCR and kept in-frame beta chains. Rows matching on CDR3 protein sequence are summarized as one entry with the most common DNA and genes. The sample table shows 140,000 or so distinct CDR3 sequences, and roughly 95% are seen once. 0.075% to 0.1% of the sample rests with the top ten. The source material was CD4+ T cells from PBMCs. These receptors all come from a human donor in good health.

This chain's CDR3 is CASRSGGSRVEQYF. In nucleotides, the CDR3 is TGTGCCAGTAGGAGTGGGGGGAGCCGCGTCGAGCAGTACTTC. V and J are TRBV19 and TRBJ2-7, with D possibly being TRBD2 (6 bases). Trimming took off 6 bases at V and 6 bases at J, with 18 bases between the two ends. The length of the CDR3 is 14 residues. CDR1 and CDR2 from the germline V gene are LNHDA and SQIVND (reference sequence).

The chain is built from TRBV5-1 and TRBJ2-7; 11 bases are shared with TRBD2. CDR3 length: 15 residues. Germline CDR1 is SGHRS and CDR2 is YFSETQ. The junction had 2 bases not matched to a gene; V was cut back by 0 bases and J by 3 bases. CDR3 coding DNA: TGCGCCAGCAGCTTGGGACTAGCGGGACTCTACGAGCAGTACTTC. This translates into CASSLGLAGLYEQYF.

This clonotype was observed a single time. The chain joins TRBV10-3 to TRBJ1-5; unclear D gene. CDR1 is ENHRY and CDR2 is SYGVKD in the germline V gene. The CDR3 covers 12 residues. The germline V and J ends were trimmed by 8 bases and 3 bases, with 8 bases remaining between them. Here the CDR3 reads CAIGTANQPQHF. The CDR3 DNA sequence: TGTGCCATCGGAACGGCCAATCAGCCCCAGCATTTT.

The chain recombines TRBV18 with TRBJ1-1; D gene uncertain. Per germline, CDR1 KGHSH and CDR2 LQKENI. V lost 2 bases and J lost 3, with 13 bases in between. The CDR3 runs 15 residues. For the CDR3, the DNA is TGTGCCAGCTCACCAGGTAACCGGTACGACACTGAAGCTTTCTTT. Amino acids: CASSPGNRYDTEAFF.

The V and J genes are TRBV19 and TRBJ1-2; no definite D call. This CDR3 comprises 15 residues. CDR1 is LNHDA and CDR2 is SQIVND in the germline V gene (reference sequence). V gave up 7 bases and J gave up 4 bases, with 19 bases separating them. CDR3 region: CASMRSAVFSYGYTF. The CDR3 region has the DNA TGTGCCAGTATGAGGTCAGCCGTTTTTAGCTATGGCTACACCTTC.

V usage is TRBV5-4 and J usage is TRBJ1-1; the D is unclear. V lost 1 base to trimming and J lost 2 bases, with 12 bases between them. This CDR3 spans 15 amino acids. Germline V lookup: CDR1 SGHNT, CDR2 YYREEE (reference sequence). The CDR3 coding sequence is TGTGCCAGCAGCTTGCCGACTTCGGGTAACACTGAAGCTTTCTTT. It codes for CASSLPTSGNTEAFF.

This chain's CDR3 is CSVVRGAGTEAFF. CDR3 bases: TGCAGCGTTGTAAGGGGCGCAGGAACTGAAGCTTTCTTT. This chain links TRBV29-1 with TRBJ1-1, with D maybe TRBD1 (5 bases). This CDR3 has 13 residues. Trimming stripped 4 bases from V and 5 bases from J, with 14 bases between. Germline values: CDR1 SQVTM, CDR2 ANQGSEA.

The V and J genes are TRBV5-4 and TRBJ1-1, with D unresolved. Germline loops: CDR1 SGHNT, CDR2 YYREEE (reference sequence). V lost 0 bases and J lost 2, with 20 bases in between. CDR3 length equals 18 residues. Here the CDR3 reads CASSLGGRRVGSNTEAFF. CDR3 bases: TGTGCCAGCAGCTTGGGAGGTAGGAGGGTTGGATCCAACACTGAAGCTTTCTTT.

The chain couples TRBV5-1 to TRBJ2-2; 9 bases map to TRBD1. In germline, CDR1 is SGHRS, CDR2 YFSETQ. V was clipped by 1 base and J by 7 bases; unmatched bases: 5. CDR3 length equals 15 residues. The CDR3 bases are TGCGCCAGCAGCTTGACAGGGGGCGCGGACGGGGAGCTGTTTTTT. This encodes CASSLTGGADGELFF.